This TCR beta chain was captured in a study of blood T cell repertoires in COVID-19. Study-level information: The analysed material was cDNA or gDNA that came from T cells, B-cell-depleted T cells, or PBMCs.

Per the authors' pipeline: Nucleated cell counts were estimated from reference gene primer amplification. The assay was immunoSEQ multiplex PCR, and TCRdb's table has in-frame clones only and misses some. The V and J calls and clone size are taken from that table; D and trimming were inferred from the DNA. This table has around 150,000 clones, approximately 86% appearing once. V dropped 0 bases and J dropped 0; count of bases not matched to a gene: 1. The CDR3 consists of 16 residues. From germline, CDR1 is GTSNPN and CDR2 SVGIG (reference sequence). This TCR was recovered from a man aged 70-80 years with acute or convalescent COVID-19. The chain links TRBV30 to TRBJ2-2; 10 positions agree with TRBD1. The source material was peripheral blood. In DNA form, the CDR3 reads TGTGCCTGGAGTGTAGGGACAGGGGCGAACACCGGGGAGCTGTTTTTT. It codes for CAWSVGTGANTGELFF.